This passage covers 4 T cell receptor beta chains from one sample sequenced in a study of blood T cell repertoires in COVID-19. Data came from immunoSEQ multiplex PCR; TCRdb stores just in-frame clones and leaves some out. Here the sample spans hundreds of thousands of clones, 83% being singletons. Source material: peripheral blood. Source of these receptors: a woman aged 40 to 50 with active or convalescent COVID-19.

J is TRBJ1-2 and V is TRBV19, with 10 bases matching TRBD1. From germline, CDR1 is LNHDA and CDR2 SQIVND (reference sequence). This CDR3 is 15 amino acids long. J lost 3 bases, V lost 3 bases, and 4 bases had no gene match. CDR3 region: CASSITGTGDYGYTF. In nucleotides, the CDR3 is TGTGCCAGTAGTATTACCGGGACAGGGGACTATGGCTACACCTTC.

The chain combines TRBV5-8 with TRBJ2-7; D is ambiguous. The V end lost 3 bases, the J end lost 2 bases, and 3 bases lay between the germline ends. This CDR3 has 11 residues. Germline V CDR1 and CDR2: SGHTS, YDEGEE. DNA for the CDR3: TGTGCCAGCAGCTCAACCTACGAGCAGTACTTC. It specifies CASSSTYEQYF. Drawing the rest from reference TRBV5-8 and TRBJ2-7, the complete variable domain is EAGVTQSPTHLIKTRGQQATLRCSPISGHTSVYWYQQALGLGLQFLLWYDEGEERNRGNFPPRFSGRQFPNYSSELNVNALELEDSALYLCASSSTYEQYFGPGTRLTVT.

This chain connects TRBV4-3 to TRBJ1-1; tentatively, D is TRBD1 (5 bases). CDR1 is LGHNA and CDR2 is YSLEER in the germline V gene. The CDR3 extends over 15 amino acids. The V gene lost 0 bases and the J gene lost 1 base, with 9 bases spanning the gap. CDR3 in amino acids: CASSQDHQGNTEAFF. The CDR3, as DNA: TGCGCCAGCAGCCAAGATCACCAGGGGAACACTGAAGCTTTCTTT.

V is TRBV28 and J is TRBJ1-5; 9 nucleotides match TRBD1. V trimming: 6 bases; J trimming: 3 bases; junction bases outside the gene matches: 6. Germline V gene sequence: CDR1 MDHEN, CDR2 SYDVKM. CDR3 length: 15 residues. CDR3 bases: TGTGCCAGCAGAAAACAGGGGGCTGACAATCAGCCCCAGCATTTT. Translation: CASRKQGADNQPQHF. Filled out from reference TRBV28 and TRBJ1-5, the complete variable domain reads DVKVTQSSRYLVKRTGEKVFLECVQDMDHENMFWYRQDPGLGLRLIYFSYDVKMKEKGDIPEGYSVSREKKERFSLILESASTNQTSMYLCASRKQGADNQPQHFGDGTRLSIL.